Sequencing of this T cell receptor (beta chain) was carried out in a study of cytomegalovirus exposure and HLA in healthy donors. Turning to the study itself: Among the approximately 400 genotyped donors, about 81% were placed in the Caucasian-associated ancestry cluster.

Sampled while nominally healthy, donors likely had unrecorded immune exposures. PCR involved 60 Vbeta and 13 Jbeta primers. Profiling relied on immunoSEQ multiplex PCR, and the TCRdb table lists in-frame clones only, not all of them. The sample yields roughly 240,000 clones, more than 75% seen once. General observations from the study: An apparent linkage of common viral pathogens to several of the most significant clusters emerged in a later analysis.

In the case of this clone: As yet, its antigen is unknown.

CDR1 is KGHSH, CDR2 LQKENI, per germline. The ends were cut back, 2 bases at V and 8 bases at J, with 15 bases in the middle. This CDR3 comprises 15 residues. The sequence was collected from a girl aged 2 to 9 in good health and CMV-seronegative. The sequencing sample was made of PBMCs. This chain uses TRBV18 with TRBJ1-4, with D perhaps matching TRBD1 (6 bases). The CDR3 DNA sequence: TGTGCCAGCTCACCAGAAACAGGGATGGGGGAAAAACTGTTTTTT. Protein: CASSPETGMGEKLFF.